Below, 26 T cell receptor beta chains from the same sample are listed, as sequenced in a study of naive and memory T cell subsets. Study results and limitations: A few larger clonotypes appeared in naive repertoires, especially CD8, possibly memory cells re-expressing CD45RA.

Two oligonucleotides, mixed equimolar, formed the beta constant-region primer covering TRBC1 and TRBC2. Four rounds of PCR amplified the ligated cDNA using nested alpha and beta constant-region primers plus SP2. TCRdb analysed the UMI-ligation and nested PCR reads with MiXCR anew, one entry per CDR3 protein. Of about 160,000 distinct CDR3 sequences listed, approximately 24% are singletons. These receptors are not linked to any known antigen. Material for sequencing was naive CD4+ T cells from blood. The receptors here all came from a human donor in good health.

The chain combines TRBV2 with TRBJ2-1; TRBD1 might be the D (6 bases). The CDR3 contains 16 residues. The germline gives CDR1 SNHLY, CDR2 FYNNEI. Trimming removed 3 bases at V and 0 bases at J, with 12 bases between. The CDR3 nucleotides read TGTGCCAGCAGTGAGTACAGGGCGTTCTCCTACAATGAGCAGTTCTTC. It yields the protein CASSEYRAFSYNEQFF.

This rearrangement joins TRBV29-1 to TRBJ2-2; D not resolved. V dropped 6 bases and J dropped 1 base, with 9 bases sitting between them. The germline gives CDR1 SQVTM, CDR2 ANQGSEA. This CDR3 is built from 13 residues. CDR3 in amino acids: CSVRVLNTGELFF. The CDR3 DNA follows: TGCAGCGTCCGGGTTTTGAACACCGGGGAGCTGTTTTTT.

V gene TRBV5-4 combines with J gene TRBJ1-2, with 7 bases matching TRBD1. The germline V gene has CDR1 SGHNT and CDR2 YYREEE (reference sequence). J was trimmed by 6 bases and V by 1 base; bases with no gene match: 15. This CDR3 comprises 17 residues. DNA of the CDR3: TGTGCCAGCAGCTTGTTTCACTTTCTGAGGGGGCAGGATGGCTACACCTTC. Protein sequence: CASSLFHFLRGQDGYTF.

V and J are TRBV20-1 and TRBJ1-1; a weak D match, TRBD1 (5 bases). Trimming removed 3 bases from V and 11 bases from J, with 16 bases in between. In germline, CDR1 is DFQATT, CDR2 SNEGSKA (reference sequence). The CDR3 consists of 12 residues. In nucleotides, the CDR3 is TGCAGTGCTAGCGGGCGGTTCAAGGGGGCTTTCTTT. Its protein product is CSASGRFKGAFF.

In its sample, this clonotype was seen many times. The V and J genes are TRBV18 and TRBJ1-3; D perhaps matches TRBD1 (6 bases). The CDR3 contains 14 residues. V dropped 8 bases and J dropped 4 bases, with 15 bases sitting between them. Germline CDR1 and CDR2: KGHSH and LQKENI. CDR3 sequence reads: CASRTGYQGNTIYF. CDR3 sequence (DNA): TGTGCCAGCCGAACAGGGTACCAAGGAAACACCATATATTTT.

This clonotype was counted only a few times. This chain connects TRBV27 to TRBJ2-7, with 8 bases fitting TRBD2. The CDR3 runs to 15 residues. V dropped 3 bases and J dropped 0; count of bases not matched to a gene: 4. Germline V gene lookup returns CDR1 MNHEY and CDR2 SMNVEV (reference sequence). CDR3 protein: CASSFSGVSSYEQYF. The CDR3 DNA reads as TGTGCCAGCAGTTTTAGCGGGGTGAGCTCCTACGAGCAGTACTTC.

This chain links TRBV20-1 with TRBJ2-5; 13 nucleotides match TRBD2. With 4 bases clipped from V and 4 bases from J, the junction kept 6 bases outside the gene matches. This CDR3 comprises 15 residues. Germline V CDR1 and CDR2: DFQATT, SNEGSKA (reference sequence). The DNA for the CDR3 is TGCAGTGCTATCTCAACTAGCGGGAGGGGAGAGACCCAGTACTTC. Residues: CSAISTSGRGETQYF.

This chain joins TRBV5-5 and TRBJ2-3; 8 bases map to TRBD1. The CDR3 sequence is 15 residues long. Germline loops: CDR1 SGHKS, CDR2 YYEKEE (reference sequence). V dropped 3 bases and J dropped 4; count of bases not matched to a gene: 7. The CDR3 here is CASSSDRDFSDTQYF. CDR3 nucleotides: TGTGCCAGCAGCTCGGACAGGGACTTCTCAGATACGCAGTATTTT. The full variable domain, completed using reference TRBV5-5 and TRBJ2-3, is DAGVTQSPTHLIKTRGQQVTLRCSPISGHKSVSWYQQVLGQGPQFIFQYYEKEERGRGNFPDRFSARQFPNYSSELNVNALLLGDSALYLCASSSDRDFSDTQYFGPGTRLTVL.

The chain couples TRBV6-5 to TRBJ2-7; 7 bases line up with TRBD1. Germline CDR1 and CDR2: MNHEY and SVGAGI. CDR3 size: 13 residues. Germline trimming cut 6 bases from V and 2 bases from J; bases unmatched to any gene: 4. The CDR3 protein is CASSGQDPYEQYF. CDR3 DNA sequence: TGTGCCAGCAGCGGACAGGACCCCTACGAGCAGTACTTC.

The V and J genes are TRBV6-5 and TRBJ2-7; 7 nucleotides align to TRBD2. Germline V gene data show CDR1 as MNHEY and CDR2 as SVGAGI. The V segment lost 8 bases and the J segment 4 bases; nucleotides outside the gene matches: 8. The CDR3 spans 13 residues. The CDR3 DNA sequence: TGTGCCAGCTCGCATGGGAGGGTATACGAGCAGTACTTC. Its translation is CASSHGRVYEQYF.

This clonotype was seen a few times. The genes are TRBV4-1 and TRBJ2-7; no reliable D call. Between the trimmed V and J ends, which lost 0 bases and 3 bases, there was a span of 9 bases. CDR3 length: 14 amino acids. CDR1 MGHRA and CDR2 YSYEKL come from the germline V gene. CDR3 sequence reads: CASSQEGRNYEQYF. The CDR3 DNA follows: TGCGCCAGCAGCCAAGAGGGCAGGAACTACGAGCAGTACTTC.

The chain links TRBV20-1 to TRBJ2-7, with D perhaps TRBD2 (6 bases). The length of the CDR3 is 15 residues. Germline assignment: CDR1 DFQATT and CDR2 SNEGSKA (reference sequence). The germline V and J ends were trimmed by 1 base and 3 bases, with 16 bases remaining between them. CDR3 in DNA: TGCAGTGCTAGAGGGGAACGTCGGGAGAACTACGAGCAGTACTTC. It is translated as CSARGERRENYEQYF.

The V call is TRBV7-9, the J call TRBJ1-3; possible D gene TRBD1, 6 bases. The CDR3 consists of 17 residues. With 3 bases removed from V and 0 bases from J, the gap between germline ends came to 15 bases. Germline V gene sequence: CDR1 SEHNR, CDR2 FQNEAQ (reference sequence). Written as DNA, the CDR3 is TGTGCCAGCAGCTTCTATCAGGGGACGATCTCTGGAAACACCATATATTTT. Amino acids: CASSFYQGTISGNTIYF. Full variable domain (missing parts from reference TRBV7-9 and TRBJ1-3): DTGVSQNPRHKITKRGQNVTFRCDPISEHNRLYWYRQTLGQGPEFLTYFQNEAQLEKSRLLSDRFSAERPKGSFSTLEIQRTEQGDSAMYLCASSFYQGTISGNTIYFGEGSWLTVV.

The chain employs TRBV28 and TRBJ2-3; the match to TRBD2 covers 12 bases. V lost 8 bases, J lost 0 bases, and 3 bases stayed unmatched. CDR1 and CDR2 from the germline V gene are MDHEN and SYDVKM. CDR3 length: 15 amino acids. DNA of the CDR3: TGTGCCAGCTTGGGACTAGCGGGTAGCACAGATACGCAGTATTTT. Its translation is CASLGLAGSTDTQYF. Supplemented by reference TRBV28 and TRBJ2-3, the full variable domain reads DVKVTQSSRYLVKRTGEKVFLECVQDMDHENMFWYRQDPGLGLRLIYFSYDVKMKEKGDIPEGYSVSREKKERFSLILESASTNQTSMYLCASLGLAGSTDTQYFGPGTRLTVL.

The chain links TRBV19 to TRBJ2-1, with TRBD1 identical over 8 bases. The germline V gene has CDR1 LNHDA and CDR2 SQIVND (reference sequence). This CDR3 region has 14 residues. The V and J ends lost 8 bases and 3 bases, in that order; junction bases with no gene match: 6. Here the CDR3 DNA reads TGTGCCAGTGCGGACAGGGCCTACTACAATGAGCAGTTCTTC. It specifies CASADRAYYNEQFF.

The gene calls are TRBV20-1 and TRBJ2-7, with unresolved D. Germline loops: CDR1 DFQATT, CDR2 SNEGSKA (reference sequence). V dropped 0 bases and J dropped 6 bases, with 9 bases sitting between them. This CDR3 region has 12 residues. The CDR3 DNA reads TGCAGTGCTAGAGATAACAAGTTCGAGCAGTACTTC. Its protein product is CSARDNKFEQYF.

This clonotype has a handful of counts. The rearrangement joins TRBV6-5 to TRBJ1-1; D might be TRBD1 (6 bases). CDR3 size: 15 residues. CDR1 and CDR2 (germline): MNHEY, SVGAGI. Trimming removed 2 bases from V and 3 bases from J, with 13 bases in between. The CDR3 region is CASSYGDTRDTEAFF. CDR3 nucleotide sequence: TGTGCCAGCAGTTACGGGGACACGCGGGACACTGAAGCTTTCTTT.

J is TRBJ1-4 and V is TRBV6-5, with D perhaps matching TRBD1 (5 bases). This CDR3 has 14 residues. Germline V gene data show CDR1 as MNHEY and CDR2 as SVGAGI. Trimming cost V 5 bases and J 7 bases, with 14 bases left between them. DNA of the CDR3: TGTGCCAGCAGTCCGTACAGGTCTGGTGAAAAACTGTTTTTT. This codes for CASSPYRSGEKLFF.

The chain combines TRBV28 with TRBJ2-7; D not certain. CDR1 and CDR2 from the germline V gene are MDHEN and SYDVKM. V was pared by 3 bases and J by 4 bases, with 7 bases between. This CDR3 comprises 12 residues. In nucleotides, the CDR3 is TGTGCCAGCAGTTTGGCACTTTACGAGCAGTACTTC. Encoded protein: CASSLALYEQYF.

This clonotype occurred once. This chain links TRBV24-1 with TRBJ2-5, with D perhaps being TRBD1 or TRBD2 (6 bases each). Trimming shortened V by 2 bases and J by 5 bases, and 14 bases separated the two germline ends. The CDR3 runs 15 residues. Germline-derived CDR1 and CDR2 are KGHDR and SFDVKD. CDR3 nucleotides: TGTGCCACCAGTGATTCGGGGGCAGGGAGGGAGACCCAGTACTTC. This sequence encodes CATSDSGAGRETQYF.

This clonotype has only a few counts. The chain couples TRBV5-1 to TRBJ1-1; D gene ambiguous. CDR1 SGHRS and CDR2 YFSETQ come from the germline V gene. V shed 3 bases and J shed 4 bases, with 16 bases lying between them. This CDR3 is built from 15 residues. The CDR3 DNA is TGCGCCAGCAGCTCCGGACGGGGAACAGTCACTGAAGCTTTCTTT. Amino acids: CASSSGRGTVTEAFF.

V is TRBV19 and J is TRBJ2-5; D not resolved. The CDR3 has 12 residues. Per the germline V gene, CDR1 is LNHDA and CDR2 is SQIVND (reference sequence). Trimming shortened V by 0 bases and J by 4 bases, and 3 bases separated the two germline ends. The DNA for the CDR3 is TGTGCCAGTAGTATAGAACGAGAGACCCAGTACTTC. Residues: CASSIERETQYF.

This clonotype was detected only a few times. The chain carries TRBV6-5 and TRBJ1-2; TRBD1 might be the D (5 bases). Between the trimmed V and J ends, which lost 8 bases and 4 bases, there was a span of 17 bases. The germline V gene has CDR1 MNHEY and CDR2 SVGAGI. The CDR3 runs 14 residues. The CDR3 is CASSTAGIGYGYTF. CDR3 in DNA: TGTGCCAGCTCAACGGCAGGGATAGGCTATGGCTACACCTTC.

This clonotype was recorded many times. This sequence joins TRBV10-1 and TRBJ2-5; D remains ambiguous. The CDR3 has 14 residues. The germline CDR1 and CDR2 sequences are WNHNN and SYGVQD (reference sequence). V was clipped by 3 bases and J by 1 base, with 9 bases between them. The CDR3 DNA is TGCGCCAGCAGTGAAAAGGGTCTCCAAGAGACCCAGTACTTC. This codes for CASSEKGLQETQYF.

CDR3 sequence reads: CASSLSADFTDTQYF. For the CDR3, the DNA is TGTGCCAGCAGTTTATCGGCGGACTTCACAGATACGCAGTATTTT. The rearrangement uses TRBV27 and TRBJ2-3; tentative D call: TRBD2 (5 bases). The ends were cut back, 0 bases at V and 2 bases at J, with 9 bases in the middle. The CDR3 consists of 15 residues. The V gene's germline CDR1 is MNHEY and CDR2 SMNVEV (reference sequence).

This CDR3 reads CSARSEVTDTQYF. DNA for the CDR3: TGCAGTGCTAGATCGGAGGTTACAGATACGCAGTATTTT. The chain is built from TRBV20-1 and TRBJ2-3; possibly TRBD2 for D (5 bases). CDR1 and CDR2 from the germline V gene are DFQATT and SNEGSKA (reference sequence). The CDR3 runs 13 residues. Trimming pared 2 bases from V and 3 bases from J, leaving 9 bases between.